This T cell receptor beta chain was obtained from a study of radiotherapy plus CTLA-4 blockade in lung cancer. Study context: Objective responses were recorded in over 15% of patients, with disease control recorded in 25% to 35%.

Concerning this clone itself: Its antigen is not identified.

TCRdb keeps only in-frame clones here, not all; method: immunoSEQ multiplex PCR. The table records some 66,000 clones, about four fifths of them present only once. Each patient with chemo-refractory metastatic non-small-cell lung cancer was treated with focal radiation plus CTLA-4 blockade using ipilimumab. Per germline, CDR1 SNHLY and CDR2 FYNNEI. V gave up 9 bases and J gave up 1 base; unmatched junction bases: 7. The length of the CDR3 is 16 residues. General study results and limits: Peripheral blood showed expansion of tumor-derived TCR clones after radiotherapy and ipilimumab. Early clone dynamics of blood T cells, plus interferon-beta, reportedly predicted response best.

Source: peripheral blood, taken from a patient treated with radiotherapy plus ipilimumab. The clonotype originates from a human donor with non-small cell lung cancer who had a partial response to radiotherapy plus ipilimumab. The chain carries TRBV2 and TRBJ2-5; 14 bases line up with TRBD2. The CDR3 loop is CASRAGTSGSQETQYF. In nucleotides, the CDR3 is TGTGCCAGTAGAGCCGGGACTAGCGGGAGCCAAGAGACCCAGTACTTC.